Shown below are 8 T cell receptor beta chains from a single sample sequenced in a study of post-analysis software for immune sequencing data. The study, taken as a whole, reports: Patients used five TRBV segments, including TRBV5-6, TRBV5-1 and TRBV20-1, more often than controls.

Antigens of these TCRs are unknown. Unique molecular identifiers were present in the TCR beta cDNA libraries. TCRdb reprocessed the PCR reads with MiXCR, giving one entry per CDR3 protein. There are approximately 250,000 distinct CDR3 sequences in the sample; about 38% occur only once, and 4% to 6% lies in the top ten. Sequencing used blood. These TCRs come from a girl aged 5 to 17 with multiple sclerosis.

The chain links TRBV29-1 to TRBJ1-4; 8 bases map to TRBD1. With V trimmed by 5 bases and J by 8 bases, 10 bases remained unmatched. The germline V gene encodes CDR1 SQVTM and CDR2 ANQGSEA. There are 14 residues in the CDR3. CDR3 amino acids: CSVLTGGGREKLFF. Here the CDR3 DNA reads TGCAGCGTTCTTACAGGGGGTGGGAGAGAAAAACTGTTTTTT. Supplemented by reference TRBV29-1 and TRBJ1-4, the full variable domain reads SAVISQKPSRDICQRGTSLTIQCQVDSQVTMMFWYRQQPGQSLTLIATANQGSEATYESGFVIDKFPISRPNLTFSTLTVSNMSPEDSSIYLCSVLTGGGREKLFFGSGTQLSVL.

This chain joins TRBV5-1 and TRBJ2-3; 9 positions agree with TRBD2. Germline V gene data show CDR1 as SGHRS and CDR2 as YFSETQ. This CDR3 contains 16 residues. V lost 4 bases and J lost 6; bases outside the gene matches: 12. The CDR3, as DNA: TGCGCCAGCAGCGTGTCCGGGACTAGCAGCTCGGATACGCAGTATTTT. Protein product: CASSVSGTSSSDTQYF.

The sample holds one count of this clonotype. V usage is TRBV5-6 and J usage is TRBJ2-7, with D perhaps matching TRBD1 (6 bases). The closer fit of TRBJ2-5 to the DNA end suggests the J call may be wrong. Germline-derived CDR1 and CDR2 are SGHDT and YYEEEE. This CDR3 comprises 14 residues. The CDR3 spells CASSPATGSETQYF. The CDR3 bases are TGTGCCAGCAGTCCCGCAACAGGGTCAGAGACCCAGTACTTC.

In the case of this clonotype: One base away lies a much larger clone, so this may be a sequencing read error. The chain's CDR3 is CASSQVGTGNEQYF. The CDR3 nucleotides are TGTGCCAGCAGCCAAGTCGGGACAGGCAATGAGCAGTACTTC. The J gene is TRBJ2-5, the V gene TRBV3-1, with 8 bases matching TRBD1. CDR3 size: 14 residues. V dropped 1 base and J dropped 11; count of bases not matched to a gene: 9. Germline V gene data show CDR1 as LGHDT and CDR2 as YNNKEL (reference sequence).

This clonotype appeared a few times. This sequence joins TRBV5-1 and TRBJ2-2, with D perhaps TRBD1 (6 bases). V lost 4 bases to trimming and J lost 5 bases, with 15 bases between them. This CDR3 contains 15 residues. The germline V gene has CDR1 SGHRS and CDR2 YFSETQ. The CDR3 loop is CASSPSPQGTGELFF. CDR3 nucleotide sequence: TGCGCCAGCAGCCCCAGCCCTCAGGGGACCGGGGAGCTGTTTTTT.

Many counts were recorded for this clonotype. This chain connects TRBV24-1 to TRBJ2-6; 9 bases match TRBD1. CDR1 is KGHDR and CDR2 is SFDVKD in the germline V gene. V lost 10 bases to trimming and J lost 1 base; unmatched junction nucleotides: 13. CDR3 length: 18 residues. CDR3: CATGSRTGVSSGANVLTF. In nucleotides, the CDR3 is TGTGCCACAGGTTCTCGGACAGGGGTTTCATCTGGGGCCAACGTCCTGACTTTC.

V gene TRBV20-1 combines with J gene TRBJ2-7, with D unresolved. Deletions cut 5 bases from V and 2 bases from J, with 10 bases between. Per the germline V gene, CDR1 is DFQATT and CDR2 is SNEGSKA (reference sequence). The CDR3 length is 12 residues. Here the CDR3 DNA reads TGCAGTGCTGAGACCACCGCCTACGAGCAGTACTTC. It yields the protein CSAETTAYEQYF.

This clonotype showed up many times. The rearrangement links TRBV5-1 to TRBJ2-3, with D unresolved. The CDR3 contains 13 residues. In germline, CDR1 is SGHRS, CDR2 YFSETQ. With 2 bases removed from V and 2 bases from J, the gap between germline ends came to 6 bases. The CDR3 DNA sequence: TGCGCCAGCAGCTTTTTAGACACAGATACGCAGTATTTT. It encodes CASSFLDTDTQYF.